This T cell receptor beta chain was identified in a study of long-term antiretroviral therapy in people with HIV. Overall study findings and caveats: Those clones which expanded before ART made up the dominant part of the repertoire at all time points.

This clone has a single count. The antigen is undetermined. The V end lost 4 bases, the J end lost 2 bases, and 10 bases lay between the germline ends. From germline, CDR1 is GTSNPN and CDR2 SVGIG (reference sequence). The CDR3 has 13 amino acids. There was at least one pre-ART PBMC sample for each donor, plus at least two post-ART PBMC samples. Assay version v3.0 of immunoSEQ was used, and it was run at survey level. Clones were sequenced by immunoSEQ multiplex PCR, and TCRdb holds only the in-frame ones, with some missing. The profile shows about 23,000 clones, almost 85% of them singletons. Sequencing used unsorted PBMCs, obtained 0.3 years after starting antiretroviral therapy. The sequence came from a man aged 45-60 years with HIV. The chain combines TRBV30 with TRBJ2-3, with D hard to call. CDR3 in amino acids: CAWMTLHTDTQYF. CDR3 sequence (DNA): TGTGCCTGGATGACTCTTCACACAGATACGCAGTATTTT.